One sample yielded the 29 T cell receptor beta chains listed below, sequenced in a study of CD8 T cells in ankylosing spondylitis. TCRdb recomputed calls from the 5' RACE reads with MiXCR, one row per CDR3 protein. The data hold around 340,000 distinct CDR3 sequences, with roughly 14% observed a single time. The sample taken for sequencing was blood, either unsorted or a sorted T cell fraction (not recorded which). The receptors were sampled from a male donor with ankylosing spondylitis or in good health (not recorded which).

Many counts were recorded for this clonotype. V usage is TRBV20-1 and J usage is TRBJ1-1; the D is unclear. V lost 4 bases, J lost 2 bases, and 5 bases lay in between. This CDR3 is built from 11 residues. Germline CDR1 and CDR2: DFQATT and SNEGSKA (reference sequence). CDR3 nucleotide sequence: TGCAGTGCTACCCGTAACACTGAAGCTTTCTTT. Residues: CSATRNTEAFF.

This clonotype has just a few counts. The rearrangement joins TRBV27 to TRBJ2-2; D is unresolved. Germline CDR1 MNHEY, CDR2 SMNVEV (reference sequence). The CDR3 contains 15 residues. V was clipped by 2 bases and J by 3 bases, with 10 bases between them. CDR3 in amino acids: CASSLDRPDTGELFF. The CDR3 DNA reads as TGTGCCAGCAGTTTAGACCGTCCGGACACCGGGGAGCTGTTTTTT.

The V and J genes are TRBV3-1 and TRBJ2-3; D unclear. Between the trimmed V and J ends, which lost 0 bases and 5 bases, there was a span of 6 bases. Germline V gene sequence: CDR1 LGHDT, CDR2 YNNKEL (reference sequence). This CDR3 region has 13 residues. CDR3 in amino acids: CASSQDRKDTQYF. The CDR3, as DNA: TGTGCCAGCAGCCAAGATCGGAAAGATACGCAGTATTTT.

The V gene is TRBV4-2, the J gene TRBJ2-1; 9 bases are shared with TRBD2. Germline CDR1 reads LGHNA; CDR2 reads YNFKEQ. The length of the CDR3 is 17 residues. V lost 3 bases to trimming and J lost 9 bases; unmatched junction nucleotides: 15. The CDR3 loop reads CASSHPRAGGQGAEQFF. As DNA, the CDR3 is TGTGCCAGCAGCCACCCCCGTGCGGGGGGGCAAGGGGCTGAGCAGTTCTTC.

The chain recombines TRBV5-1 with TRBJ1-1; possible D gene TRBD1, 6 bases. Trimming shortened V by 8 bases and J by 6 bases, and 20 bases separated the two germline ends. This CDR3 has 14 residues. Germline CDR1 is SGHRS and CDR2 is YFSETQ. The CDR3 here is CASSSTSQGPEAFF. CDR3 in DNA: TGCGCCAGTAGTTCTACATCACAGGGCCCTGAAGCTTTCTTT.

This clonotype showed up many times. The chain links TRBV7-2 to TRBJ1-1; 7 nucleotides align to TRBD1. Germline CDR1 reads SGHTA; CDR2 reads FQGNSA. The CDR3 extends over 13 amino acids. V lost 4 bases and J lost 5; bases outside the gene matches: 4. CDR3 DNA: TGTGCCAGCAGCTCCTCAGGGGGAACTGAAGCTTTCTTT. Protein: CASSSSGGTEAFF.

The chain combines TRBV5-1 with TRBJ2-5; D ambiguous. Germline V gene data show CDR1 as SGHRS and CDR2 as YFSETQ. The V gene lost 5 bases and the J gene lost 4 bases, with 9 bases spanning the gap. The CDR3 consists of 12 residues. CDR3: CASSRDSETQYF. The CDR3 DNA sequence: TGCGCCAGCAGTCGAGACTCAGAGACCCAGTACTTC.

Only a few counts were recorded for this clonotype. The J gene is TRBJ2-3, the V gene TRBV9; D gene unclear. The V and J ends lost 0 bases and 5 bases respectively, with 4 bases between them. Germline assignment: CDR1 SGDLS and CDR2 YYNGEE. The CDR3 is 12 amino acids. CDR3 sequence: CASSVELDTQYF. Written as DNA, the CDR3 is TGTGCCAGCAGCGTAGAGTTAGATACGCAGTATTTT.

This clonotype has only a few counts. The V call is TRBV5-1, the J call TRBJ2-3, with 14 bases identical to TRBD2. Trimming cost V 6 bases and J 4 bases; bases outside gene matches: 1. Germline values: CDR1 SGHRS, CDR2 YFSETQ. This CDR3 contains 14 residues. The CDR3 reads CASTTSGGADTQYF. DNA for the CDR3: TGCGCCAGCACGACTAGCGGGGGGGCAGATACGCAGTATTTT.

The table lists this clonotype with a few counts. V and J are TRBV20-1 and TRBJ1-6; 7 nucleotides match TRBD1. The CDR3 runs to 17 residues. J gave up 0 bases and V 3 bases, and 8 bases lay outside the gene matches. The germline CDR1 and CDR2 sequences are DFQATT and SNEGSKA (reference sequence). The CDR3 region is CSARTGSFSSYNSPLHF. CDR3 sequence (DNA): TGCAGTGCTAGGACAGGGAGTTTTAGCTCCTATAATTCACCCCTCCACTTT.

This clonotype was counted ten times or more. The chain combines TRBV5-1 with TRBJ2-3; no definite D call. The CDR3 contains 14 residues. V shed 4 bases and J shed 0 bases, with 9 bases lying between them. The germline V gene encodes CDR1 SGHRS and CDR2 YFSETQ. The CDR3 DNA reads TGCGCCAGCAGCCCCGGTGCTAGCACAGATACGCAGTATTTT. This sequence encodes CASSPGASTDTQYF.

The CDR3: CASSQDLRESTQYF. The DNA for the CDR3 is TGTGCCAGCAGCCAAGATCTCCGGGAAAGTACGCAGTATTTT. The V and J genes are TRBV4-2 and TRBJ2-3; D might be TRBD2 (5 bases). CDR1 and CDR2 (germline): LGHNA, YNFKEQ. V dropped 0 bases and J dropped 8 bases, with 12 bases sitting between them. The CDR3 runs to 14 residues.

The chain employs TRBV25-1 and TRBJ1-1; D unresolved. Germline CDR1 MGHDK, CDR2 SYGVNS. Trimming removed 4 bases from V and 9 bases from J, with 3 bases in between. CDR3 size: 9 residues. The CDR3: CASSAKAFF. CDR3 nucleotide sequence: TGTGCCAGCAGTGCTAAAGCTTTCTTT.

V usage is TRBV14 and J usage is TRBJ1-6, with D possibly matching TRBD1 (5 bases). Trimming pared 0 bases from V and 10 bases from J, leaving 7 bases between. CDR3 size: 13 residues. CDR1 is SGHDN and CDR2 is FVKESK in the germline V gene. The CDR3 DNA reads as TGTGCCAGCAGCCAAGAGGGGGGATCACCCCTCCACTTT. The encoded protein is CASSQEGGSPLHF.

The chain is built from TRBV5-1 and TRBJ2-3, with 7 bases identical to TRBD1. The germline V gene encodes CDR1 SGHRS and CDR2 YFSETQ. Trimming took 4 bases from V and 5 from J; bases not matched to a gene: 7. There are 14 residues in the CDR3. In nucleotides, the CDR3 is TGCGCCAGCAGCGCAGGGACAGCCCGAGATACGCAGTATTTT. Protein: CASSAGTARDTQYF.

In this sample, this clonotype turned up a few times. This chain links TRBV12-3 or TRBV12-4 with TRBJ1-6, with D hard to call. CDR3 length: 14 amino acids. Between the trimmed V and J ends, which lost 2 bases and 8 bases, there was a span of 10 bases. DNA of the CDR3: TGTGCCAGCAGTTTAATAGGCGGTCATTCACCCCTCCACTTT. This gives the protein CASSLIGGHSPLHF.

This clonotype was found a few times. This rearrangement joins TRBV12-5 to TRBJ2-1; 14 bases are shared with TRBD2. V lost 3 bases and J lost 10; bases outside the gene matches: 8. The CDR3 length is 16 residues. The germline V gene has CDR1 LGHNT and CDR2 FRNRAP. The CDR3 region has the DNA TGTGCTAGTGGTTTCAAAGGACTAGCGGGAGGAGGAGAGCAGTTCTTC. Translation gives CASGFKGLAGGGEQFF.

The chain is built from TRBV4-1 and TRBJ2-1; no definite D call. Germline values: CDR1 MGHRA, CDR2 YSYEKL. V shed 5 bases and J shed 7 bases, with 18 bases lying between them. The CDR3 runs 15 residues. The CDR3 DNA reads as TGCGCCAGCAGCAAACCCGGGCAAATGGTGAATGAGCAGTTCTTC. The encoded protein is CASSKPGQMVNEQFF.

This clonotype occurred a few times. The J gene is TRBJ1-1, the V gene TRBV5-1; a weak D match, TRBD1 (6 bases). The CDR3 spans 13 residues. Germline V gene lookup returns CDR1 SGHRS and CDR2 YFSETQ. Trimming cost V 4 bases and J 4 bases, with 11 bases left between them. This chain's CDR3 is CASSAGGGTEAFF. CDR3 bases: TGCGCCAGCAGCGCCGGAGGGGGCACTGAAGCTTTCTTT. Full variable domain (missing parts from reference TRBV5-1 and TRBJ1-1): KAGVTQTPRYLIKTRGQQVTLSCSPISGHRSVSWYQQTPGQGLQFLFEYFSETQRNKGNFPGRFSGRQFSNSRSEMNVSTLELGDSALYLCASSAGGGTEAFFGQGTRLTVV.

The J gene is TRBJ2-1, the V gene TRBV7-9; D unresolved. Germline assignment: CDR1 SEHNR and CDR2 FQNEAQ (reference sequence). The V gene lost 1 base and the J gene lost 5 bases, with 9 bases spanning the gap. CDR3 size: 14 residues. The CDR3 protein is CASSLGTRDNEQFF. CDR3 sequence (DNA): TGTGCCAGCAGCTTAGGGACCCGGGACAATGAGCAGTTCTTC. Together with reference TRBV7-9 and TRBJ2-1, the CDR3 gives the full variable domain: DTGVSQNPRHKITKRGQNVTFRCDPISEHNRLYWYRQTLGQGPEFLTYFQNEAQLEKSRLLSDRFSAERPKGSFSTLEIQRTEQGDSAMYLCASSLGTRDNEQFFGPGTRLTVL.

The V call is TRBV5-1, the J call TRBJ2-1; 8 nucleotides agree with TRBD2. After removal of 0 bases from V and 2 bases from J, the junction contained 10 bases not matched to a gene. This CDR3 region has 18 residues. CDR1 is SGHRS and CDR2 is YFSETQ in the germline V gene. The CDR3 sequence is CASSLESGGAGTYNEQFF. Here the CDR3 DNA reads TGCGCCAGCAGCTTGGAGTCCGGGGGGGCCGGGACCTACAATGAGCAGTTCTTC.

This clonotype appeared a few times. This sequence joins TRBV7-8 and TRBJ1-5, with D perhaps matching TRBD1 (6 bases). V was shortened by 4 bases and J by 0 bases, with 10 bases between the two germline ends. The V gene's germline CDR1 is SGHVS and CDR2 FQNEAQ. The CDR3 is made up of 15 amino acids. CDR3 bases: TGTGCCAGCAGCTCGGACAGCCATAGCAATCAGCCCCAGCATTTT. Translated: CASSSDSHSNQPQHF.

V is TRBV7-9 and J is TRBJ2-7, with TRBD2 matching over 11 bases. The germline V gene encodes CDR1 SEHNR and CDR2 FQNEAQ (reference sequence). The CDR3 spans 15 residues. Trimming removed 4 bases from V and 3 bases from J; junction bases left unmatched: 5. CDR3 sequence: CASSSTSGSVYEQYF. CDR3 DNA sequence: TGTGCCAGCAGCTCTACTAGCGGGAGTGTCTACGAGCAGTACTTC.

This chain connects TRBV27 to TRBJ2-2; D is possibly TRBD2 (6 bases). Germline CDR1 and CDR2: MNHEY and SMNVEV (reference sequence). V lost 5 bases, J lost 5 bases, and 12 bases lay in between. CDR3 length equals 14 residues. CDR3 nucleotides: TGTGCCAGCAGTGGGAGGACTACTACCGGGGAGCTGTTTTTT. Translation: CASSGRTTTGELFF.

This clonotype appeared a few times. CDR3 in amino acids: CASSSTWGREQYF. The CDR3 DNA is TGTGCCAGCAGTTCAACTTGGGGGAGGGAGCAGTACTTC. The rearrangement joins TRBV12-3 or TRBV12-4 to TRBJ2-7, with a tentative D call TRBD2 (6 bases). CDR3 length equals 13 residues. The V end lost 4 bases, the J end lost 7 bases, and 14 bases lay between the germline ends.

This clonotype has just a few counts. This chain connects TRBV20-1 to TRBJ2-7; weak D call: TRBD1 (6 bases). V gave up 0 bases and J gave up 5 bases, with 14 bases separating them. The V gene's germline CDR1 is DFQATT and CDR2 SNEGSKA (reference sequence). The CDR3 is 14 amino acids. CDR3 region: CSARDIAGVDEQYF. CDR3 in DNA: TGCAGTGCTAGAGATATCGCAGGGGTGGACGAGCAGTACTTC.

The rearrangement uses TRBV20-1 and TRBJ2-1, with TRBD2 matching 13 bases. V was clipped by 3 bases and J by 5 bases; unmatched bases: 13. CDR3 size: 18 residues. CDR1 and CDR2 (germline): DFQATT, SNEGSKA (reference sequence). The CDR3 loop reads CSARRTSGGRLRDNEQFF. DNA of the CDR3: TGCAGTGCTAGGAGGACTAGCGGGGGCCGACTACGAGACAATGAGCAGTTCTTC.

This sequence joins TRBV20-1 and TRBJ1-2, with a tentative D call TRBD1 (5 bases). Germline assignment: CDR1 DFQATT and CDR2 SNEGSKA (reference sequence). The CDR3 runs 14 residues. Deletions cut 0 bases from V and 8 bases from J, with 16 bases between. CDR3 bases: TGCAGTGCTAGAGACGGAAGGGGCCCCTCGGGCTACACCTTC. It yields the protein CSARDGRGPSGYTF.

The sample holds a few counts of this clonotype. The V call is TRBV7-9, the J call TRBJ1-2; TRBD1 matches at 7 bases. J gave up 7 bases and V 5 bases, and 7 bases lay outside the gene matches. The CDR3 extends over 13 amino acids. Germline CDR1 SEHNR, CDR2 FQNEAQ (reference sequence). CDR3 DNA: TGTGCCAGCAGCCCGACAGGGTGGGGTGGCTACACCTTC. Translated, it gives CASSPTGWGGYTF.